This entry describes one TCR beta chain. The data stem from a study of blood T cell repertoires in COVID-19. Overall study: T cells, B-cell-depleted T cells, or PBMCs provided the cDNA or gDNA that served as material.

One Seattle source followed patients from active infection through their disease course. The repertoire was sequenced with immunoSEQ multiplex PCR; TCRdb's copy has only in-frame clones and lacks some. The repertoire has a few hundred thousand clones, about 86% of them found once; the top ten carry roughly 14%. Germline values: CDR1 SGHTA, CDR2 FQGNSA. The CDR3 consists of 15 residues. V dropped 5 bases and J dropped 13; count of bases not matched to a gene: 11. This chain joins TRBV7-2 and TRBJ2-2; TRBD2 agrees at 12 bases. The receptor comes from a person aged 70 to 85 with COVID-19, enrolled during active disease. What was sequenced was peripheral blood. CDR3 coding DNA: TGTGCCAGCAGCGCTAGCGGGGGGGCCGGGTTGTGGCTGTTTTTT. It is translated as CASSASGGAGLWLFF. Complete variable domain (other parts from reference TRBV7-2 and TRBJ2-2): GAGVSQSPSNKVTEKGKDVELRCDPISGHTALYWYRQSLGQGLEFLIYFQGNSAPDKSGLPSDRFSAERTGGSVSTLTIQRTQQEDSAVYLCASSASGGAGLWLFFGEGSRLTVL.